This T cell receptor (beta chain) stems from a study of long-term antiretroviral therapy in people with HIV. The length of the CDR3 is 15 residues. Germline-derived CDR1 and CDR2 are MNHNS and SASEGT. Trimming took off 2 bases at V and 3 bases at J, with 13 bases between the two ends. As for this clone: Its antigen is undetermined.

Runs used v3.0 of the immunoSEQ assay and were done at survey level. Per-sample TRB depth target: 40,000-50,000 T-cell genomes. Measured with immunoSEQ multiplex PCR; TCRdb has only the in-frame clones, and not every one. Here the sample spans approximately 33,000 clones, roughly 88% being singletons. Regarding the study as a whole: Once patients were on ART, diversity went higher but still fell short of transplant donor controls. Compared with controls, HIV repertoires showed narrower CDR3 length ranges.

This TCR was sampled from a man between 18 and 35 years old with HIV. The sample in question was unsorted PBMCs, obtained 0.8 years before starting antiretroviral therapy. The chain is built from TRBV6-1 and TRBJ1-1; D is possibly TRBD1 (6 bases). The CDR3 loop reads CASSETPTGYTEAFF. As DNA, the CDR3 is TGTGCCAGCAGTGAAACCCCCACAGGGTACACTGAAGCTTTCTTT.